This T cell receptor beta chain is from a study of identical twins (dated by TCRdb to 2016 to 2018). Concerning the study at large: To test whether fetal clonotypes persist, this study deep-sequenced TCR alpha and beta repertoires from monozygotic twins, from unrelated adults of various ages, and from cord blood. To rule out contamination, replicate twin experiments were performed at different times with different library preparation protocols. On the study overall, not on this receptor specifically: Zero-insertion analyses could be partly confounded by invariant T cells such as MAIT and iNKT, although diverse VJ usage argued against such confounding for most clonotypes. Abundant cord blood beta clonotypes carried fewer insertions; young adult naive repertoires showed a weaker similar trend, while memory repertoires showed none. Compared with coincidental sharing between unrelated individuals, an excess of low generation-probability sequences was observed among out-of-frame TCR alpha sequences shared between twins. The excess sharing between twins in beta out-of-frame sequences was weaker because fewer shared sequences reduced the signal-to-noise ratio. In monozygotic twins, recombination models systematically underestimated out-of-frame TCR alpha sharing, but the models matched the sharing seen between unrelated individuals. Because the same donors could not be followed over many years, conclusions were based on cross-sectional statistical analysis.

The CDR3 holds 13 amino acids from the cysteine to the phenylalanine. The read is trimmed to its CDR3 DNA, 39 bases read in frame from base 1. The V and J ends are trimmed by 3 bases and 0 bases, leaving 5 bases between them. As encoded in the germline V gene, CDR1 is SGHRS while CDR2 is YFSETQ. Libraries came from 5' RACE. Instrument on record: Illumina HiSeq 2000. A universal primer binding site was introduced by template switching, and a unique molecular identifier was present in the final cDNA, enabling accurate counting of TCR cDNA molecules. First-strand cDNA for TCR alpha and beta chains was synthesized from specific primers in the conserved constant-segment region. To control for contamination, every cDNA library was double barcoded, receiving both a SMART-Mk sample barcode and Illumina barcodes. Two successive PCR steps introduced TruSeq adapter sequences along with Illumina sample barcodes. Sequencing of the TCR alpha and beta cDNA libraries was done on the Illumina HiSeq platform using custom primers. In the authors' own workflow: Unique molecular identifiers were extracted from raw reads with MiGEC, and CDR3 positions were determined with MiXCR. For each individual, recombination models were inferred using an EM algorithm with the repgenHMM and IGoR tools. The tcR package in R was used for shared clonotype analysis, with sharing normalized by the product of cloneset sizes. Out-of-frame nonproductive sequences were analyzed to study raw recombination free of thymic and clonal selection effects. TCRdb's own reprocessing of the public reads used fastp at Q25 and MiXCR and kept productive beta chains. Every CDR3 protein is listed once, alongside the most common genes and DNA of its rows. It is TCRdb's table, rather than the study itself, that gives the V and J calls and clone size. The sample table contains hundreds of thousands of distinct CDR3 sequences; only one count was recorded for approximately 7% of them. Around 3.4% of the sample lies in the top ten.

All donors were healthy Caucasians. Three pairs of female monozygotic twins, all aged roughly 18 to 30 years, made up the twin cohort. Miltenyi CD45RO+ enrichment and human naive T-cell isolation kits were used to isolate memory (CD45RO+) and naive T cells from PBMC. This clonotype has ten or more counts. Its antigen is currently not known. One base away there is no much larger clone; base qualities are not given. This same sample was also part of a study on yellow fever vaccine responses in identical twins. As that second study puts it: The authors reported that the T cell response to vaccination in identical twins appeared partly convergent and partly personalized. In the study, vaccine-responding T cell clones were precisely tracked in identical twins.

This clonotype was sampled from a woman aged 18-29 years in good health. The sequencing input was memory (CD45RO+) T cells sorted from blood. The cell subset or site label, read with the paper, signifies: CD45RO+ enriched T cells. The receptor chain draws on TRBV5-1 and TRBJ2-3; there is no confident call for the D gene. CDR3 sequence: CASSSDSTDTQYF. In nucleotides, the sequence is TGCGCCAGCAGCTCAGACAGCACAGATACGCAGTATTTT.